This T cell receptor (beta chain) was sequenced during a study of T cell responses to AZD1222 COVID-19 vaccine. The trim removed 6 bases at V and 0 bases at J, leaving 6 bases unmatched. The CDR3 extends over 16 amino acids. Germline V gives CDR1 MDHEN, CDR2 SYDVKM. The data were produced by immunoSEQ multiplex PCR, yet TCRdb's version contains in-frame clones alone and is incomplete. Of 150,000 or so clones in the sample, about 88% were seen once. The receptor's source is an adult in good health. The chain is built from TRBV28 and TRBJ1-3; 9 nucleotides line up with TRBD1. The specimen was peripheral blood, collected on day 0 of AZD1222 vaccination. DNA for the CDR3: TGTGCCAGCAGGGAAGACAGGGGGAGCTCTGGAAACACCATATATTTT. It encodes CASREDRGSSGNTIYF.